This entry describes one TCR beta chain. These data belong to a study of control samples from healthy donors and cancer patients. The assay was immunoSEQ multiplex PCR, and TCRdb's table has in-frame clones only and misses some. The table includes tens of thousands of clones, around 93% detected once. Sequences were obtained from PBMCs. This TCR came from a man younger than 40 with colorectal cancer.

This CDR3 is CASSYSMEWSYNEQFF. In DNA, the CDR3 is TGTGCCAGCAGTTACTCGATGGAATGGTCCTACAATGAGCAGTTCTTC. This rearrangement joins TRBV6-2 or TRBV6-3 to TRBJ2-1; D call uncertain. V was pared by 0 bases and J by 1 base, with 10 bases between. Germline V CDR1 and CDR2: MNHEY, SVGEGT. This CDR3 contains 16 residues.